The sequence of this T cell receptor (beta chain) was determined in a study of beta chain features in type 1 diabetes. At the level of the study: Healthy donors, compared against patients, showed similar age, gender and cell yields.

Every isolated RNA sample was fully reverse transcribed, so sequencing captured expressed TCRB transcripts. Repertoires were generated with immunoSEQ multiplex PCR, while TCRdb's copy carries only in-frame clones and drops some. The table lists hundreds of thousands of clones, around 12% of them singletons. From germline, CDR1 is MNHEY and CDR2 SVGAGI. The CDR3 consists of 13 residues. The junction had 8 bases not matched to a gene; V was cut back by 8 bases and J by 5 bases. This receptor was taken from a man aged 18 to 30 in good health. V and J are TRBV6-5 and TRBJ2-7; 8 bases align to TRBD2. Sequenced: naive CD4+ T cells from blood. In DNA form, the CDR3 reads TGTGCCAGCGGTTTTGGACTAGCCCACGAGCAGTACTTC. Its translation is CASGFGLAHEQYF.